The 25 T cell receptor beta chains below come from one sample, sequenced in a study of HIV-infected patients and healthy controls. cDNA was made from approximately 0.55 ug RNA using alpha and beta constant primers. Each of the alpha and beta chains got its own library through chain-specific third strand synthesis with indices. TCRdb redid the calling of the 5' RACE reads with MiXCR, one entry per CDR3 protein. Of around 18,000 distinct CDR3 sequences in the sample, over 9.5% were seen once. The repertoire came from unfractionated whole blood and reflected all unsorted peripheral T cells. The sequenced material came from blood. These receptors originate from an adult in good health.

The chain joins TRBV29-1 to TRBJ1-3, with D maybe TRBD1 (5 bases). Trimming left V 6 bases short and J 2 bases short, with 17 bases between. In germline, CDR1 is SQVTM, CDR2 ANQGSEA. The CDR3 runs to 15 residues. As DNA, the CDR3 is TGCAGCGTCACCGCCTTGGGACTCACTGGAAACACCATATATTTT. Translating it yields CSVTALGLTGNTIYF.

This clonotype was seen repeatedly, ten times or more. This sequence joins TRBV20-1 and TRBJ2-3; 7 bases are a match to TRBD2. Trimming took 0 bases from V and 5 from J; bases not matched to a gene: 11. This CDR3 region has 16 residues. The germline V gene has CDR1 DFQATT and CDR2 SNEGSKA (reference sequence). CDR3 coding DNA: TGCAGTGCTAGAGATTCGGGGGAGGGGTTTCTAGATACGCAGTATTTT. Amino acids: CSARDSGEGFLDTQYF.

There are many counts of this clonotype. The chain carries TRBV5-1 and TRBJ2-7; 8 bases are shared with TRBD2. The V segment lost 0 bases and the J segment 2 bases; nucleotides outside the gene matches: 4. The CDR3 has 15 residues. Germline values: CDR1 SGHRS, CDR2 YFSETQ. CDR3 sequence reads: CASSLGSGSPYEQYF. The CDR3 nucleotides read TGCGCCAGCAGCTTGGGAAGCGGGAGTCCCTACGAGCAGTACTTC.

The rearrangement uses TRBV25-1 and TRBJ2-6; D not resolved. The CDR3 loop spans 17 amino acids. Trimming left V 4 bases short and J 4 bases short, with 17 bases between. Germline values: CDR1 MGHDK, CDR2 SYGVNS. CDR3: CASSGVLTHIGANVLTF. In DNA, the CDR3 is TGTGCCAGCAGTGGGGTCCTCACGCATATCGGGGCCAACGTCCTGACTTTC.

By frequency in the sample, this clonotype is medium-sized. V gene TRBV28 combines with J gene TRBJ2-1; D call uncertain. The CDR3 is 11 amino acids. Germline CDR1 reads MDHEN; CDR2 reads SYDVKM. Trimming took 7 bases from V and 8 from J, leaving 9 bases between them. The CDR3 loop is CASKVRDEQFF. The CDR3 DNA follows: TGTGCCAGCAAGGTCCGGGATGAGCAGTTCTTC. The variable domain in full, completed from reference TRBV28 and TRBJ2-1, reads DVKVTQSSRYLVKRTGEKVFLECVQDMDHENMFWYRQDPGLGLRLIYFSYDVKMKEKGDIPEGYSVSREKKERFSLILESASTNQTSMYLCASKVRDEQFFGPGTRLTVL.

This clonotype was counted once. V is TRBV3-1 and J is TRBJ1-1, with D possibly being TRBD1 (6 bases). Germline V gene data show CDR1 as LGHDT and CDR2 as YNNKEL (reference sequence). Trimming pared 7 bases from V and 4 bases from J, leaving 13 bases between. The length of the CDR3 is 13 residues. The CDR3 coding sequence is TGTGCCAGCACCCAGGGGAGTGGCACTGAAGCTTTCTTT. Amino acid sequence: CASTQGSGTEAFF.

This clonotype was counted at least ten times. The V and J genes are TRBV29-1 and TRBJ2-7; 9 bases line up with TRBD2. The germline V gene has CDR1 SQVTM and CDR2 ANQGSEA. The junction had 11 bases not matched to a gene; V was cut back by 5 bases and J by 3 bases. There are 15 residues in the CDR3. CDR3 amino acids: CSVKTSGGLIYEQYF. The DNA of the CDR3 is TGCAGCGTTAAGACTAGCGGAGGGTTAATCTACGAGCAGTACTTC.

This clonotype was recorded at least ten times. CDR3 DNA sequence: TGTGCCAGCAGTGATGGAGGGTACGAGCAGTACTTC. Translated: CASSDGGYEQYF. The chain couples TRBV2 to TRBJ2-7; possible D gene TRBD2, 6 bases. V gave up 3 bases and J gave up 4 bases, with 7 bases separating them. Germline values: CDR1 SNHLY, CDR2 FYNNEI. The CDR3 spans 12 residues.

This clonotype was counted at least ten times. V gene TRBV7-7 combines with J gene TRBJ2-5, with 11 bases aligning to TRBD1. V lost 5 bases to trimming and J lost 1 base; unmatched junction nucleotides: 3. The CDR3 is 15 amino acids. Germline loops: CDR1 SSHAT, CDR2 FNYEAQ (reference sequence). The CDR3 coding sequence is TGTGCCAGCAGCCCGGGGACAGGGGGCCAAGAGACCCAGTACTTC. Protein product: CASSPGTGGQETQYF.

This clonotype was recorded many times. This rearrangement joins TRBV3-1 to TRBJ2-7; D not resolved. The V end lost 0 bases, the J end lost 0 bases, and 15 bases lay between the germline ends. CDR3 length equals 17 residues. Germline V lookup: CDR1 LGHDT, CDR2 YNNKEL (reference sequence). The CDR3 protein is CASSQDLSPGYSYEQYF. The DNA for the CDR3 is TGTGCCAGCAGCCAAGACTTATCCCCGGGCTACTCCTACGAGCAGTACTTC.

This clonotype counts as medium-sized (0.01 to 0.1%). This CDR3 is CASLISGANVLTF. The CDR3 DNA sequence: TGTGCCAGCCTTATATCTGGGGCCAACGTCCTGACTTTC. V gene TRBV11-2 combines with J gene TRBJ2-6; D is undetermined. With 8 bases removed from V and 1 base from J, the gap between germline ends came to 6 bases. CDR3 length: 13 amino acids. The V gene's germline CDR1 is SGHAT and CDR2 FQNNGV.

This clonotype was recorded at least ten times. J is TRBJ2-5 and V is TRBV11-2, with D perhaps TRBD2 (5 bases). The V gene's germline CDR1 is SGHAT and CDR2 FQNNGV. The V gene lost 3 bases and the J gene lost 5 bases, with 13 bases spanning the gap. This CDR3 contains 14 residues. CDR3 DNA: TGTGCCAGCAGCTTCCCCCCGGAGGTGGAGACCCAGTACTTC. Its protein product is CASSFPPEVETQYF.

This clonotype was seen ten or more times. The chain links TRBV7-6 to TRBJ2-5; 15 bases align to TRBD2. CDR1 SGHVS and CDR2 FNYEAQ come from the germline V gene. J lost 13 bases, V lost 5 bases, and 11 bases had no gene match. The CDR3 is 15 amino acids. CDR3 loop: CASSNSGTSGRWLYF. DNA of the CDR3: TGTGCCAGCAGCAACTCCGGGACTAGCGGGAGGTGGCTGTACTTC.

V is TRBV25-1 and J is TRBJ2-2, with D perhaps TRBD1 or TRBD2 (5 bases each). The CDR3 is 15 residues long. Trimming took 3 bases from V and 3 from J, leaving 11 bases between them. From germline, CDR1 is MGHDK and CDR2 SYGVNS. The CDR3 bases are TGTGCCAGCAGTGAGGGGACCCTTCACACCGGGGAGCTGTTTTTT. It translates to CASSEGTLHTGELFF.

This sequence joins TRBV20-1 and TRBJ2-1; TRBD2 aligns across 8 bases. CDR1 is DFQATT, CDR2 SNEGSKA, per germline (reference sequence). Trimming at V came to 5 bases and at J to 8 bases, leaving 14 bases not matched to a gene. The CDR3 length is 15 residues. CDR3 protein: CSAPPAGEPADEQFF. The DNA for the CDR3 is TGCAGTGCTCCCCCAGCGGGGGAACCGGCGGATGAGCAGTTCTTC.

The genes are TRBV6-2 or TRBV6-3 and TRBJ2-7; D is uncertain. CDR3 length: 14 residues. Germline values: CDR1 MNHEY, CDR2 SVGEGT. V gave up 6 bases and J gave up 6 bases, with 18 bases separating them. The CDR3 DNA is TGTGCCAGCAGGTCAGTGCCGGCTGCCACCGAGCAGTACTTC. It encodes CASRSVPAATEQYF.

The sample holds a few counts of this clonotype. The chain links TRBV7-9 to TRBJ1-1, with no clear D. The CDR3 is 13 residues long. V was pared by 7 bases and J by 3 bases, with 12 bases between. CDR1 SEHNR and CDR2 FQNEAQ come from the germline V gene (reference sequence). The CDR3: CASTPRPDTEAFF. CDR3 DNA: TGTGCCAGCACCCCGAGACCGGACACTGAAGCTTTCTTT.

This clonotype came up many times. The rearrangement joins TRBV11-2 to TRBJ1-2; 8 nucleotides line up with TRBD1. Germline V gives CDR1 SGHAT, CDR2 FQNNGV. This CDR3 spans 13 amino acids. V lost 5 bases and J lost 3; bases outside the gene matches: 2. The CDR3 spells CASSPGQDYGYTF. For the CDR3, the DNA is TGTGCCAGCAGCCCGGGACAGGACTATGGCTACACCTTC.

The chain combines TRBV2 with TRBJ1-1, with D possibly matching TRBD1 (6 bases). The CDR3 is 14 amino acids. V was shortened by 4 bases and J by 4 bases, with 13 bases between the two germline ends. Germline CDR1 and CDR2: SNHLY and FYNNEI. CDR3 sequence: CASSGEGGTTEAFF. The CDR3 DNA reads TGTGCCAGCAGTGGGGAAGGGGGGACCACTGAAGCTTTCTTT.

This clonotype came up a few times. The chain links TRBV20-1 to TRBJ2-3, with a weak D call TRBD2 (6 bases). The CDR3 extends over 15 amino acids. The V and J ends lost 6 bases and 1 base respectively, with 17 bases between them. The germline V gene has CDR1 DFQATT and CDR2 SNEGSKA (reference sequence). The CDR3 sequence: CSAPIGGWGTDTQYF. The CDR3 DNA reads as TGCAGTGCCCCCATCGGGGGATGGGGCACAGATACGCAGTATTTT.

This clonotype was counted only a few times. CDR3 DNA: TGTGCCAGCAGCTTAGACCCCGCCTCGAGCGAGCAGTACTTC. Amino acids: CASSLDPASSEQYF. The rearrangement uses TRBV7-7 and TRBJ2-7; the D is unclear. CDR1 is SSHAT and CDR2 is FNYEAQ in the germline V gene (reference sequence). V gave up 1 base and J gave up 6 bases, with 13 bases separating them. This CDR3 has 14 residues.

Many counts were recorded for this clonotype. CDR3 residues: CASSFGLAEAWNEQFF. The CDR3 nucleotides read TGTGCCAGCAGCTTCGGACTAGCGGAGGCTTGGAATGAGCAGTTCTTC. The chain has TRBV11-2 and TRBJ2-1; 10 bases are shared with TRBD2. V trimming: 3 bases; J trimming: 7 bases; junction bases outside the gene matches: 9. Per the germline V gene, CDR1 is SGHAT and CDR2 is FQNNGV. The CDR3 has 16 amino acids.

At least ten counts were recorded for this clonotype. The J gene is TRBJ2-2, the V gene TRBV2; 9 bases map to TRBD2. Germline V gene sequence: CDR1 SNHLY, CDR2 FYNNEI. V lost 5 bases, J lost 6 bases, and 7 bases stayed unmatched. This CDR3 has 15 residues. The CDR3: CASSPIAGDAGELFF. In DNA form, the CDR3 reads TGTGCCAGCAGTCCCATAGCGGGAGACGCCGGGGAGCTGTTTTTT.

V usage is TRBV28 and J usage is TRBJ2-3, with a weak D call TRBD2 (5 bases). V shed 6 bases and J shed 1 base, with 11 bases lying between them. The CDR3 loop spans 14 amino acids. Germline loops: CDR1 MDHEN, CDR2 SYDVKM. The CDR3 loop is CASSLERGTDTQYF. DNA of the CDR3: TGTGCCAGCAGCTTGGAGAGGGGCACAGATACGCAGTATTTT.

This clonotype was counted ten times or more. V gene TRBV6-4 combines with J gene TRBJ2-2, with D perhaps matching TRBD1 (6 bases). V was cut by 3 bases and J by 0 bases, with 14 bases left in between. The germline gives CDR1 MRHNA, CDR2 SNTAGT. The CDR3 is 17 residues long. The CDR3 sequence is CASSEGSEGANTGELFF. The DNA of the CDR3 is TGTGCCAGCAGTGAGGGGAGCGAGGGGGCGAACACCGGGGAGCTGTTTTTT.